The rows below give T cell receptor beta chains drawn from one sample of a study of neurological immune-mediated disorders. MiXCR, applied by TCRdb to the 5' RACE reads, yields one record per CDR3 protein. Of approximately 70,000 distinct CDR3 sequences detected, about a tenth appear once; the ten largest clones hold more than 9%. Input material: PBMCs. The receptors here all came from a young man in good health. Each CDR3 is given with its conserved first and last residue. The D gene is left open where the match is weak. Clone size is given as how often the clone was seen (once, few, many) or a class if it is expanded.

clone size,J gene,V gene,D gene,CDR3 protein,CDR3 DNA
many,TRBJ2-1,TRBV18,TRBD2,CASSPNQREYNEQFF,TGTGCCAGCTCACCTAACCAGCGGGAGTACAATGAGCAGTTCTTC
many,TRBJ2-3,TRBV9,NA,CASSVGEAALTDTQYF,TGTGCCAGCAGCGTAGGGGAAGCGGCTCTGACAGATACGCAGTATTTT
many,TRBJ2-6,TRBV20-1,NA,CSARVLGGDRFAGANVLTF,TGCAGTGCTAGAGTCCTGGGCGGGGATCGGTTCGCTGGGGCCAACGTCCTGACTTTC
many,TRBJ1-2,TRBV28,TRBD1,CASRKGTAYGYTF,TGTGCCAGCAGAAAAGGGACAGCCTATGGCTACACCTTC
many,TRBJ1-4,TRBV28,NA,CASSRGELFF,TGTGCCAGCAGTAGAGGGGAACTGTTTTTT
many,TRBJ2-5,TRBV5-1,NA,CASSPDGKTQYF,TGCGCCAGCAGCCCGGATGGTAAGACCCAGTACTTC
many,TRBJ2-7,TRBV20-1,NA,CSARDLDYEQYF,TGCAGTGCTAGAGATTTAGACTACGAGCAGTACTTC
many,TRBJ2-5,TRBV6-2/TRBV6-3,TRBD2,CASRRGTSGSLGETQYF,TGTGCCAGCAGACGCGGGACTAGCGGGAGTTTAGGGGAGACCCAGTACTTC
many,TRBJ2-7,TRBV27,TRBD1,CASSLVQGAYEQYF,TGTGCCAGCAGTTTAGTACAGGGGGCCTACGAGCAGTACTTC
many,TRBJ1-6,TRBV20-1,NA,CSAIKGVNSPLHF,TGCAGTGCTATAAAAGGGGTTAATTCACCCCTCCACTTT